The 25 T cell receptor beta chains below were found in one sample sequenced in a study of T cell responses to AZD1222 COVID-19 vaccine. Repertoires were generated with immunoSEQ multiplex PCR, while TCRdb's copy carries only in-frame clones and drops some. The sample consists of about 110,000 clones, around 82% of them appearing once. This specimen consisted of peripheral blood, obtained on day 0 of AZD1222 vaccination. These receptors originate from an adult in good health.

The genes are TRBV12-3 or TRBV12-4 and TRBJ2-7; the D gene is possibly TRBD1 (6 bases). V lost 6 bases and J lost 9, with 12 bases in between. The CDR3 has 11 residues. CDR3 DNA sequence: TGTGCCAGCAGCCACTTGACAGGGCAGTACTTC. Its protein product is CASSHLTGQYF.

The chain employs TRBV2 and TRBJ2-7, with D possibly matching TRBD1 (5 bases). The CDR3 runs 15 residues. Per the germline V gene, CDR1 is SNHLY and CDR2 is FYNNEI. V lost 6 bases, J lost 0 bases, and 15 bases lay in between. The CDR3 DNA reads as TGTGCCAGCAGGGAAAACAGGATAAACTCCTACGAGCAGTACTTC. Translation: CASRENRINSYEQYF.

This clone has just one count. This chain uses TRBV7-9 with TRBJ2-6; no firm D call. This CDR3 comprises 16 residues. Trimming stripped 2 bases from V and 0 bases from J, with 8 bases between. Looked up from germline, CDR1 is SEHNR and CDR2 is FQNEAQ (reference sequence). The CDR3 is CASSLRQSSGANVLTF. The CDR3 DNA is TGTGCCAGCAGCTTAAGGCAGAGCTCTGGGGCCAACGTCCTGACTTTC. The variable domain in full, completed from reference TRBV7-9 and TRBJ2-6, reads DTGVSQNPRHKITKRGQNVTFRCDPISEHNRLYWYRQTLGQGPEFLTYFQNEAQLEKSRLLSDRFSAERPKGSFSTLEIQRTEQGDSAMYLCASSLRQSSGANVLTFGAGSRLTVL.

V is TRBV28 and J is TRBJ1-1; D unclear. Trimming took off 2 bases at V and 0 bases at J, with 7 bases between the two ends. From germline, CDR1 is MDHEN and CDR2 SYDVKM. The length of the CDR3 is 14 residues. CDR3 in DNA: TGTGCCAGCAGTTTACAGAGTATGAACACTGAAGCTTTCTTT. It translates to CASSLQSMNTEAFF.

The rearrangement joins TRBV7-9 to TRBJ1-1; D ambiguous. V lost 4 bases and J lost 2, with 17 bases in between. Germline lookup yields CDR1 SEHNR and CDR2 FQNEAQ (reference sequence). The CDR3 is made up of 16 amino acids. CDR3 bases: TGTGCCAGCAGCTCGCCGTGGGCAGGCCCAAACACTGAAGCTTTCTTT. Protein product: CASSSPWAGPNTEAFF.

This rearrangement joins TRBV19 to TRBJ1-2; unclear D gene. This CDR3 spans 15 amino acids. V lost 8 bases and J lost 0, with 16 bases in between. Germline V CDR1 and CDR2: LNHDA, SQIVND (reference sequence). The CDR3 here is CASLPRWPTNYGYTF. The CDR3 DNA follows: TGTGCCAGTCTCCCCAGGTGGCCGACTAACTATGGCTACACCTTC. The full variable domain, in which reference TRBV19 and TRBJ1-2 provide the parts outside the CDR3, is DGGITQSPKYLFRKEGQNVTLSCEQNLNHDAMYWYRQDPGQGLRLIYYSQIVNDFQKGDIAEGYSVSREKKESFPLTVTSAQKNPTAFYLCASLPRWPTNYGYTFGSGTRLTVV.

The V gene is TRBV5-4, the J gene TRBJ2-5; D is possibly TRBD1 (6 bases). This CDR3 region has 14 residues. Germline assignment: CDR1 SGHNT and CDR2 YYREEE (reference sequence). V was shortened by 5 bases and J by 3 bases, with 14 bases between the two germline ends. CDR3 bases: TGTGCCAGCAGGACAGGCGGTAGCGAAGAGACCCAGTACTTC. Protein sequence: CASRTGGSEETQYF.

The V gene is TRBV3-1 (or the pseudogene TRBV3-2), the J gene TRBJ2-7; 7 bases match TRBD2. CDR3 length: 11 residues. The trim removed 1 base at V and 11 bases at J, leaving 2 bases unmatched. From germline, CDR1 is LGHDT and CDR2 YNNKEL (reference sequence). The CDR3 reads CASSQGGGEYF. CDR3 DNA: TGTGCCAGCAGCCAAGGGGGAGGGGAGTACTTC.

The chain employs TRBV30 and TRBJ1-2; TRBD1 matches 8 bases. The V segment lost 0 bases and the J segment 0 bases; nucleotides outside the gene matches: 6. The CDR3 totals 16 residues. Germline CDR1 reads GTSNPN; CDR2 reads SVGIG (reference sequence). CDR3 coding DNA: TGTGCCTGGAGTGTAGACAGGGGTCTTACTAACTATGGCTACACCTTC. Translation gives CAWSVDRGLTNYGYTF.

The rearrangement links TRBV29-1 to TRBJ1-2, with D perhaps matching TRBD1 (6 bases). Deletions cut 8 bases from V and 6 bases from J, with 19 bases between. Germline loops: CDR1 SQVTM, CDR2 ANQGSEA. There are 13 residues in the CDR3. The CDR3 protein is CSIRPGNRDGYTF. The CDR3 DNA reads as TGCAGCATACGGCCAGGGAACAGGGATGGCTACACCTTC.

This chain uses TRBV2 with TRBJ2-3; D perhaps matches TRBD1 (5 bases). The V and J ends lost 9 bases and 0 bases respectively, with 13 bases between them. There are 14 residues in the CDR3. CDR1 SNHLY and CDR2 FYNNEI come from the germline V gene. In DNA form, the CDR3 reads TGTGCCAGTAGACAGACTCTAAGCACAGATACGCAGTATTTT. It codes for CASRQTLSTDTQYF. Based on the CDR3 plus reference TRBV2 and TRBJ2-3, the full variable domain is EPEVTQTPSHQVTQMGQEVILRCVPISNHLYFYWYRQILGQKVEFLVSFYNNEISEKSEIFDDQFSVERPDGSNFTLKIRSTKLEDSAMYFCASRQTLSTDTQYFGPGTRLTVL.

J is TRBJ1-5 and V is TRBV24-1; 9 bases are shared with TRBD1. J was trimmed by 11 bases and V by 9 bases; bases with no gene match: 13. CDR1 and CDR2 (germline): KGHDR, SFDVKD. The CDR3 is made up of 14 amino acids. Written as DNA, the CDR3 is TGTGCCACCCAAAAAGCAGGGGGACAGGGTGCCCAGCATTTT. The encoded protein is CATQKAGGQGAQHF.

This clone was detected only once. CDR3 region: CASSRRGEETQYF. In nucleotides, the CDR3 is TGTGCCAGCAGCCGGCGGGGGGAAGAGACCCAGTACTTC. This chain joins TRBV3-1 (or the pseudogene TRBV3-2) and TRBJ2-5; TRBD2 matches at 8 bases. V dropped 4 bases and J dropped 3; count of bases not matched to a gene: 1. CDR1 is LGHDT, CDR2 YNNKEL, per germline (reference sequence). The CDR3 has 13 residues.

The gene calls are TRBV7-9 and TRBJ1-2, with D perhaps TRBD1 (6 bases). Per the germline V gene, CDR1 is SEHNR and CDR2 is FQNEAQ (reference sequence). This CDR3 region has 14 residues. The ends were cut back, 5 bases at V and 3 bases at J, with 13 bases in the middle. CDR3 bases: TGTGCCAGCAGCCAAGGGGGACAAGACTATGGCTACACCTTC. This codes for CASSQGGQDYGYTF.

This chain links TRBV19 with TRBJ1-5; D is undetermined. V lost 3 bases, J lost 4 bases, and 10 bases lay in between. The CDR3 consists of 14 residues. Per germline, CDR1 LNHDA and CDR2 SQIVND (reference sequence). CDR3 amino acids: CASSIQNFNQPQHF. CDR3 bases: TGTGCCAGTAGTATCCAGAACTTTAATCAGCCCCAGCATTTT.

The chain recombines TRBV5-4 with TRBJ1-1, with TRBD1 as a possible D gene (5 bases). Trimming took 4 bases from V and 1 from J, leaving 14 bases between them. Germline V CDR1 and CDR2: SGHNT, YYREEE (reference sequence). The CDR3 is made up of 15 amino acids. The CDR3 sequence: CASSLEVDRNTEAFF. The CDR3 DNA sequence: TGTGCCAGCAGCCTGGAGGTTGACAGGAACACTGAAGCTTTCTTT.

The chain employs TRBV6-5 and TRBJ2-3, with 14 bases matching TRBD2. With 6 bases clipped from V and 5 bases from J, the junction kept 4 bases outside the gene matches. The CDR3 covers 15 residues. Germline-derived CDR1 and CDR2 are MNHEY and SVGAGI. The CDR3 reads CASRPGTSGRDTQYF. Here the CDR3 DNA reads TGTGCCAGCAGGCCCGGGACTAGCGGGAGAGATACGCAGTATTTT.

The chain links TRBV29-1 to TRBJ1-1; 8 nucleotides agree with TRBD1. The CDR3 has 13 amino acids. Germline V gene lookup returns CDR1 SQVTM and CDR2 ANQGSEA. The V gene end was trimmed by 2 bases and the J gene end by 4 bases; junction bases not matched to a gene: 3. The CDR3 DNA is TGCAGCGTTGAAACCGACAGGGGCACTGAAGCTTTCTTT. Translation gives CSVETDRGTEAFF.

This clone was observed a handful of times. This chain's CDR3 is CASSPEGQNYGYTF. Written as DNA, the CDR3 is TGTGCCAGCAGCCCCGAGGGACAGAACTATGGCTACACCTTC. The chain recombines TRBV5-5 with TRBJ1-2, with 7 bases matching TRBD1. Per the germline V gene, CDR1 is SGHKS and CDR2 is YYEKEE (reference sequence). V shed 4 bases and J 2 bases; nucleotides not matched to a gene: 5. CDR3 size: 14 residues. Full variable domain (remainder filled in from reference TRBV5-5 and TRBJ1-2): DAGVTQSPTHLIKTRGQQVTLRCSPISGHKSVSWYQQVLGQGPQFIFQYYEKEERGRGNFPDRFSARQFPNYSSELNVNALLLGDSALYLCASSPEGQNYGYTFGSGTRLTVV.

Worth noting for this clone: Other nucleotide sequences in the sample specify the same CDR3. The chain employs TRBV28 and TRBJ1-3; 7 bases fit TRBD1. Per the germline V gene, CDR1 is MDHEN and CDR2 is SYDVKM. J was trimmed by 2 bases and V by 5 bases; bases with no gene match: 3. This CDR3 spans 14 amino acids. The CDR3 here is CASSPTGAGNTIYF. The CDR3 DNA follows: TGTGCCAGCAGTCCCACAGGGGCTGGAAACACCATATATTTT. The full variable domain, with the rest looked up from reference TRBV28 and TRBJ1-3, is DVKVTQSSRYLVKRTGEKVFLECVQDMDHENMFWYRQDPGLGLRLIYFSYDVKMKEKGDIPEGYSVSREKKERFSLILESASTNQTSMYLCASSPTGAGNTIYFGEGSWLTVV.

The chain has TRBV7-3 and TRBJ2-1, with 11 bases aligning to TRBD2. V shed 0 bases, J shed 7 bases, and the junction held 5 bases outside the gene matches. In germline, CDR1 is SGHTA, CDR2 FQGTGA. The CDR3 is made up of 16 amino acids. The chain's CDR3 is CASSLTSGRAGNEQFF. CDR3 in DNA: TGTGCCAGCAGCTTAACTAGCGGGAGGGCGGGTAATGAGCAGTTCTTC.

CDR3 region: CATSRGGSGARSREQFF. The CDR3 DNA reads as TGTGCCACCAGCAGAGGGGGGTCTGGGGCTAGGTCCCGGGAGCAGTTCTTC. The chain uses TRBV15 and TRBJ2-1, with D tentatively TRBD1 or TRBD2 (5 bases each). Deletions cut 1 base from V and 10 bases from J, with 23 bases between. Germline loops: CDR1 LNHNV, CDR2 YYDKDF (reference sequence). The CDR3 sequence is 17 residues long. Drawing the rest from reference TRBV15 and TRBJ2-1, the complete variable domain is DAMVIQNPRYQVTQFGKPVTLSCSQTLNHNVMYWYQQKSSQAPKLLFHYYDKDFNNEADTPDNFQSRRPNTSFCFLDIRSPGLGDTAMYLCATSRGGSGARSREQFFGPGTRLTVL.

The J gene is TRBJ2-3, the V gene TRBV5-8; the D call may be TRBD1 or TRBD2 (6 bases each). Germline V gene lookup returns CDR1 SGHTS and CDR2 YDEGEE. V lost 3 bases and J 4 bases, leaving 18 bases between the germline ends. The CDR3 sequence is 16 residues long. The CDR3 DNA sequence: TGTGCCAGCAGCTGGGGGCGGGATGCCAAGGCAGATACGCAGTATTTT. Translating gives CASSWGRDAKADTQYF.

The genes are TRBV19 and TRBJ1-2, with a tentative D call TRBD1 (5 bases). With 6 bases removed from V and 0 bases from J, the gap between germline ends came to 14 bases. The CDR3 consists of 15 residues. The germline V gene encodes CDR1 LNHDA and CDR2 SQIVND (reference sequence). The DNA for the CDR3 is TGTGCCAGTAGGCCCTCCGGGACTGCTAACTATGGCTACACCTTC. As protein: CASRPSGTANYGYTF.

The chain uses TRBV9 and TRBJ1-2; 9 positions agree with TRBD1. The CDR3 totals 14 residues. CDR1 SGDLS and CDR2 YYNGEE come from the germline V gene. V trimming: 4 bases; J trimming: 8 bases; junction bases outside the gene matches: 9. CDR3 amino acids: CASSPSDRGVGYTF. The CDR3 bases are TGTGCCAGCAGCCCCTCGGACAGGGGCGTCGGCTACACCTTC.